These 18 T cell receptor beta chains originate from one sample sequenced in a study of technical replicates of blood from a handful of donors. The data were produced by immunoSEQ multiplex PCR, yet TCRdb's version contains in-frame clones alone and is incomplete. The data show approximately 68,000 clones, with 95% to 97% seen just once and more than 0.25% held by the top ten. The sequenced material came from T cells isolated from PBMCs. Source of these receptors: a human donor in good health.

The chain couples TRBV4-1 to TRBJ1-1; unclear D gene. V lost 3 bases, J lost 1 base, and 12 bases lay in between. The CDR3 sequence is 15 residues long. Germline CDR1 MGHRA, CDR2 YSYEKL. The CDR3 here is CASSHRQSRNTEAFF. CDR3 coding DNA: TGCGCCAGCAGCCACCGTCAGTCCAGGAACACTGAAGCTTTCTTT.

The chain links TRBV15 to TRBJ1-4, with D possibly TRBD1 on 5 matching bases. CDR3 length: 19 amino acids. V was clipped by 0 bases and J by 3 bases, with 20 bases between them. Germline values: CDR1 LNHNV, CDR2 YYDKDF (reference sequence). This CDR3 is CATSRDNARVATANEKLFF. Written as DNA, the CDR3 is TGTGCCACCAGCAGAGATAATGCCAGGGTGGCAACGGCTAATGAAAAACTGTTTTTT.

A single count supports this clone. This rearrangement joins TRBV9 to TRBJ2-1; D ambiguous. The V gene's germline CDR1 is SGDLS and CDR2 YYNGEE. This CDR3 is 13 amino acids long. The V gene lost 0 bases and the J gene lost 6 bases, with 7 bases spanning the gap. CDR3 DNA: TGTGCCAGCAGCGTAGGACTGCTCAATGAGCAGTTCTTC. Protein: CASSVGLLNEQFF.

The genes are TRBV6-5 and TRBJ2-5; D possibly corresponds to TRBD2 (6 bases). The CDR3 sequence is 15 residues long. Deletions cut 6 bases from V and 1 base from J, with 15 bases between. From germline, CDR1 is MNHEY and CDR2 SVGAGI. The CDR3, as DNA: TGTGCCAGCAGCCCAACCGGGACTGTCCAAGAGACCCAGTACTTC. Protein: CASSPTGTVQETQYF.

The CDR3 nucleotides read TGCGCCAGCAGCCCCACCGGGACAGGGGATGGCTACACCTTC. This translates into CASSPTGTGDGYTF. The chain joins TRBV4-1 to TRBJ1-2; 10 bases are a match to TRBD1. The V gene end was trimmed by 4 bases and the J gene end by 6 bases; junction bases not matched to a gene: 5. CDR1 is MGHRA, CDR2 YSYEKL, per germline. There are 14 residues in the CDR3.

V is TRBV6-5 and J is TRBJ2-7, with D perhaps matching TRBD2 (5 bases). V dropped 2 bases and J dropped 0 bases, with 14 bases sitting between them. From germline, CDR1 is MNHEY and CDR2 SVGAGI. The CDR3 spans 16 residues. The CDR3 sequence: CASSYNALGSSYEQYF. The CDR3 DNA sequence: TGTGCCAGCAGTTACAACGCCCTGGGGAGCTCCTACGAGCAGTACTTC.

V usage is TRBV12-5 and J usage is TRBJ2-1; tentatively, D is TRBD2 (5 bases). The germline gives CDR1 LGHNT, CDR2 FRNRAP. CDR3 length: 13 residues. Trimming took 0 bases from V and 14 from J, leaving 14 bases between them. This CDR3 is CASGLVPGVMEFF. DNA for the CDR3: TGTGCTAGTGGTTTGGTACCCGGGGTCATGGAGTTCTTC.

This chain links TRBV11-2 with TRBJ1-1; no clear D. The CDR3 is 14 residues long. The V end lost 5 bases, the J end lost 1 base, and 11 bases lay between the germline ends. CDR1 is SGHAT and CDR2 is FQNNGV in the germline V gene. The CDR3 protein is CASSRIAGNTEAFF. CDR3 DNA: TGTGCCAGCAGCAGAATCGCAGGGAACACTGAAGCTTTCTTT.

The chain employs TRBV11-2 and TRBJ2-1; no clear D. The V end was cut by 5 bases, the J end by 6 bases, with 11 bases between. Per the germline V gene, CDR1 is SGHAT and CDR2 is FQNNGV. The CDR3 covers 13 residues. In DNA, the CDR3 is TGTGCCAGCAGCCTTGGCTTAAGCAATGAGCAGTTCTTC. Protein product: CASSLGLSNEQFF.

V usage is TRBV7-9 and J usage is TRBJ2-7; D may be TRBD2 (6 bases). The CDR3 runs 13 residues. V lost 3 bases and J 3 bases, leaving 9 bases between the germline ends. Germline-derived CDR1 and CDR2 are SEHNR and FQNEAQ (reference sequence). Here the CDR3 DNA reads TGTGCCAGCAGCTTTCCGACTAGCTACGAGCAGTACTTC. It translates to CASSFPTSYEQYF. Based on the CDR3 plus reference TRBV7-9 and TRBJ2-7, the full variable domain is DTGVSQNPRHKITKRGQNVTFRCDPISEHNRLYWYRQTLGQGPEFLTYFQNEAQLEKSRLLSDRFSAERPKGSFSTLEIQRTEQGDSAMYLCASSFPTSYEQYFGPGTRLTVT.

This chain links TRBV6-6 with TRBJ2-3; 8 bases align to TRBD2. Germline V gene data show CDR1 as MNHNY and CDR2 as SVGAGI (reference sequence). This CDR3 has 16 amino acids. With V trimmed by 4 bases and J by 1 base, 7 bases remained unmatched. The CDR3 protein is CASSSSAGVGTDTQYF. The CDR3 region has the DNA TGTGCCAGCAGTTCGTCAGCGGGAGTGGGCACAGATACGCAGTATTTT.

The J gene is TRBJ1-5, the V gene TRBV2; D not resolved. Per the germline V gene, CDR1 is SNHLY and CDR2 is FYNNEI. The CDR3 is 14 residues long. V gave up 4 bases and J gave up 1 base, with 8 bases separating them. CDR3 loop: CASSGRPSNQPQHF. CDR3 coding DNA: TGTGCCAGCAGTGGCAGGCCAAGCAATCAGCCCCAGCATTTT.

V and J are TRBV5-1 and TRBJ2-3, with D perhaps matching TRBD1 (5 bases). The CDR3 contains 17 residues. V was cut by 0 bases and J by 5 bases, with 19 bases left in between. Germline CDR1 SGHRS, CDR2 YFSETQ. The CDR3 nucleotides are TGCGCCAGCAGCTTGGAGTCGGGTCAGGGTGAGGAAGATACGCAGTATTTT. Its translation is CASSLESGQGEEDTQYF.

CDR3 bases: TGTGCCAGCAGTCCCTCTCCGAACACCGGGGAGCTGTTTTTT. Residues: CASSPSPNTGELFF. The J gene is TRBJ2-2, the V gene TRBV6-5; the D is unclear. Deletions cut 5 bases from V and 0 bases from J, with 7 bases between. This CDR3 has 14 amino acids. CDR1 is MNHEY and CDR2 is SVGAGI in the germline V gene.

The V call is TRBV2, the J call TRBJ1-4; 12 bases match TRBD1. Germline trimming cut 8 bases from V and 3 bases from J; bases unmatched to any gene: 4. This CDR3 spans 15 amino acids. CDR1 is SNHLY, CDR2 FYNNEI, per germline. The chain's CDR3 is CASGDRGLANEKLFF. As DNA, the CDR3 is TGTGCCAGCGGGGACAGGGGGCTTGCTAATGAAAAACTGTTTTTT.

The chain has TRBV19 and TRBJ1-1; TRBD1 agrees at 8 bases. The germline V gene has CDR1 LNHDA and CDR2 SQIVND (reference sequence). The V segment lost 1 base and the J segment 3 bases; nucleotides outside the gene matches: 7. The CDR3 is 16 residues long. The chain's CDR3 is CASSIGQGTFHTEAFF. DNA for the CDR3: TGTGCCAGTAGTATAGGACAGGGGACTTTTCACACTGAAGCTTTCTTT.

The chain joins TRBV6-1 to TRBJ2-7; D gene ambiguous. CDR3 length: 13 residues. Trimming removed 8 bases at V and 3 bases at J, with 14 bases between. Germline V gene data show CDR1 as MNHNS and CDR2 as SASEGT. In DNA, the CDR3 is TGTGCCAGCGTATCGTCCCCCGTCTACGAGCAGTACTTC. Amino acids: CASVSSPVYEQYF.

The V call is TRBV11-3, the J call TRBJ1-3; a weak D match, TRBD1 (5 bases). Trimming took off 5 bases at V and 4 bases at J, with 9 bases between the two ends. CDR1 and CDR2 (germline): SGHNT, YENEEA. The CDR3 runs to 13 residues. The CDR3 region has the DNA TGTGCCAGCAGCCCCGACAGAGGAAACACCATATATTTT. It encodes CASSPDRGNTIYF.